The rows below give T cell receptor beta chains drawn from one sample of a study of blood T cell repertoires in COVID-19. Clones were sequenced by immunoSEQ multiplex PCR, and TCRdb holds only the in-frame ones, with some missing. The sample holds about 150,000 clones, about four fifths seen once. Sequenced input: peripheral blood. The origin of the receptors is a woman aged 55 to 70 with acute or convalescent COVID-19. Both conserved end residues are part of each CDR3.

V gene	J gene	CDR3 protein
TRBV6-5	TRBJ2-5	CASAGQGRETQYF
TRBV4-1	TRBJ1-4	CASSQGRGRGEKLFF
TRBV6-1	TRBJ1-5	CASSEYIVGNQPQHF
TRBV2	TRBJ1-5	CASRLGFDNQPQHF
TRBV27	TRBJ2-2	CATRQAAYPNTGELFF
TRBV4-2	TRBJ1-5	CASSQTGEVSNQPQHF
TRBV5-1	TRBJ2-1	CASSFRFQGLAGDREGNEQFF
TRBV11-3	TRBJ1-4	CASSAQGAREKLFF
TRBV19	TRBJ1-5	CASANRQLYQPQHF
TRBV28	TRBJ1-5	CAGSRSGRGRDQPQHF
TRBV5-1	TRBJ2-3	CASSLEGSSTDTQYF
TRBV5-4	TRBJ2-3	CASSLRTSGGTDTQYF
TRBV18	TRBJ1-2	CASSPEQGRGYTF
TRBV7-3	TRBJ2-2	CASSVAGGDEGTGELFF
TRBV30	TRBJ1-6	CAWSVSSSSYNSPLHF
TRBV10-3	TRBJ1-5	CAISGGPDGGPQHF
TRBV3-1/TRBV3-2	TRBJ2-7	CASSQGGTRSAYEQYF
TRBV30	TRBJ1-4	CAWSPGGRTNEKLFF